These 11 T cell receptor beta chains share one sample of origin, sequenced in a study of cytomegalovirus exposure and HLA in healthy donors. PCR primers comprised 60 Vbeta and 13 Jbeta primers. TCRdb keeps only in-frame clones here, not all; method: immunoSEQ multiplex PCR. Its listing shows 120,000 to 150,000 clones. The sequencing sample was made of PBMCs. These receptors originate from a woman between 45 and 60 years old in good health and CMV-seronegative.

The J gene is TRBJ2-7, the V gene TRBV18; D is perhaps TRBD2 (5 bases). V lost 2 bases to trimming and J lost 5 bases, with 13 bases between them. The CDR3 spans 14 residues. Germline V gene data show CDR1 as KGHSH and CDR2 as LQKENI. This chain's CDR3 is CASSPSSGINEQYF. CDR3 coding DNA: TGTGCCAGCTCACCAAGTTCGGGAATCAACGAGCAGTACTTC. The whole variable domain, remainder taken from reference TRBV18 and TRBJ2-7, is NAGVMQNPRHLVRRRGQEARLRCSPMKGHSHVYWYRQLPEEGLKFMVYLQKENIIDESGMPKERFSAEFPKEGPSILRIQQVVRGDSAAYFCASSPSSGINEQYFGPGTRLTVT.

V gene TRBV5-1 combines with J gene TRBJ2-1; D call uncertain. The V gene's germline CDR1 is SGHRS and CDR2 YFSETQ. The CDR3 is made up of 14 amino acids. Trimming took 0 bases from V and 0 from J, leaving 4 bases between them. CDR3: CASSLESSYNEQFF. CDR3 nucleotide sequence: TGCGCCAGCAGCTTGGAGAGCTCCTACAATGAGCAGTTCTTC.

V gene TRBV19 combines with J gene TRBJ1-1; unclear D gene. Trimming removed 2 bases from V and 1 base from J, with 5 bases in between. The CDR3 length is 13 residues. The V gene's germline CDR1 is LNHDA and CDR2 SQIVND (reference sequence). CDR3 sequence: CASSIFRNTEAFF. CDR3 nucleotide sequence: TGTGCCAGTAGTATATTCAGGAACACTGAAGCTTTCTTT.

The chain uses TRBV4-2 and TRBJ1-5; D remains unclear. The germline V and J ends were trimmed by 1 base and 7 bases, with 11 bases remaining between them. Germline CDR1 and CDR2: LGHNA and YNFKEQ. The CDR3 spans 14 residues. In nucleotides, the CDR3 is TGTGCCAGCAGCCAAGGTATGGGCATACAGCCCCAGCATTTT. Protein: CASSQGMGIQPQHF.

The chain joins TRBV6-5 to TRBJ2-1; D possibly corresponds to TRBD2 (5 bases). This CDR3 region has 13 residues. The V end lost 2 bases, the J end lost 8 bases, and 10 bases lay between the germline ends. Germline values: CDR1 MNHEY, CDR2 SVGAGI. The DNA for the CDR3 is TGTGCCAGCAGTTACCGTCCGGGGTATGAGCAGTTCTTC. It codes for CASSYRPGYEQFF.

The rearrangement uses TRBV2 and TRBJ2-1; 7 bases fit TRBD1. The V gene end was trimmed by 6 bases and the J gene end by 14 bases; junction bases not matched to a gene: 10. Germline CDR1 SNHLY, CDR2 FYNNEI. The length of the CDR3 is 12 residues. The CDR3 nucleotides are TGTGCCAGCAGGGGTTCCGGGACAGACAAGTTCTTC. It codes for CASRGSGTDKFF. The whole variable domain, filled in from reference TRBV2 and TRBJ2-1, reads EPEVTQTPSHQVTQMGQEVILRCVPISNHLYFYWYRQILGQKVEFLVSFYNNEISEKSEIFDDQFSVERPDGSNFTLKIRSTKLEDSAMYFCASRGSGTDKFFGPGTRLTVL.

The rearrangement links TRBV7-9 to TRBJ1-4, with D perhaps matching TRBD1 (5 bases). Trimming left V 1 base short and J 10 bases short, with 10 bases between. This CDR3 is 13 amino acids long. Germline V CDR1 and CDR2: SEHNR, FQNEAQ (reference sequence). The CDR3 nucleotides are TGTGCCAGCAGCTTAGAGGCCGGGGGAAAACTGTTTTTT. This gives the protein CASSLEAGGKLFF.

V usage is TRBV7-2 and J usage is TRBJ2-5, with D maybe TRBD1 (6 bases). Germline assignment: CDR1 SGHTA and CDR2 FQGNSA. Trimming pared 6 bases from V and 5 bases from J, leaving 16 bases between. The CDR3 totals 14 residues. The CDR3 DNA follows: TGTGCCAGCAGGGGGGTTGGCAGGGGTGAGACCCAGTACTTC. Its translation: CASRGVGRGETQYF. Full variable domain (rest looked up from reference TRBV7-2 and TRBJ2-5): GAGVSQSPSNKVTEKGKDVELRCDPISGHTALYWYRQSLGQGLEFLIYFQGNSAPDKSGLPSDRFSAERTGGSVSTLTIQRTQQEDSAVYLCASRGVGRGETQYFGPGTRLLVL.

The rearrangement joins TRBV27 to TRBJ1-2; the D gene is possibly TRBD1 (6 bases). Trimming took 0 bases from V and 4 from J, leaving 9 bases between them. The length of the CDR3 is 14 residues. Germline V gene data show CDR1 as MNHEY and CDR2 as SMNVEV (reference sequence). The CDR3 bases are TGTGCCAGCAGTTTATCGGGCAGGGGCTATGGCTACACCTTC. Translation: CASSLSGRGYGYTF.

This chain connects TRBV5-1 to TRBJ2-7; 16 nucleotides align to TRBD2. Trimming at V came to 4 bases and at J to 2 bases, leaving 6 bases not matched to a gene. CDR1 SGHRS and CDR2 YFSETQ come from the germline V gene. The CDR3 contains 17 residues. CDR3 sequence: CASSPRGTSGGAYEQYF. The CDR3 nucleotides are TGCGCCAGCAGCCCCAGAGGGACTAGCGGGGGGGCCTACGAGCAGTACTTC. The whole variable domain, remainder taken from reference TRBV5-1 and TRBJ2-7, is KAGVTQTPRYLIKTRGQQVTLSCSPISGHRSVSWYQQTPGQGLQFLFEYFSETQRNKGNFPGRFSGRQFSNSRSEMNVSTLELGDSALYLCASSPRGTSGGAYEQYFGPGTRLTVT.

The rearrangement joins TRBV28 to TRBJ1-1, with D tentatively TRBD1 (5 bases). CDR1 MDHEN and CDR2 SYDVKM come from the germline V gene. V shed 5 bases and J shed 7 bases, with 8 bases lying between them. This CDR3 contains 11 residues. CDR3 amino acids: CASSVRGEAFF. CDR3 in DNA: TGTGCCAGCAGTGTAAGGGGTGAAGCTTTCTTT.